This T cell receptor (beta chain) was retrieved from a study of Ad26.COV2.S vaccination and SARS-CoV-2 variants. Documented treatment: around 19 received Ad26.COV2.S at low or high dose, single or two shots; about 5 received placebo; per-sample allocation not given. On day 63 after the first injection, vaccine and placebo recipients gave samples. The table came from immunoSEQ multiplex PCR; TCRdb's copy has only in-frame clones and leaves some out. This table has 500,000 or so clones, 75% to 90% appearing once. The CDR3 contains 12 residues. Deletions cut 2 bases from V and 3 bases from J, with 5 bases between. Germline loops: CDR1 SGHRS, CDR2 YFSETQ.

This clonotype was sampled from a person between 18 and 59 years old who received the Ad26.COV2.S COVID-19 vaccine or a placebo. The source material was peripheral blood, sampled in a trial of Ad26.COV2.S vaccine versus placebo. The chain joins TRBV5-1 to TRBJ1-1; D gene unclear. CDR3: CASSFGDTEAFF. In DNA form, the CDR3 reads TGCGCCAGCAGCTTTGGCGACACTGAAGCTTTCTTT.